What follows are 8 T cell receptor beta chains derived from one specimen sequenced in a study of cytomegalovirus exposure and HLA in healthy donors. Use of 60 Vbeta and 13 Jbeta primers characterized the PCR. TCRdb's copy holds only in-frame clones and misses some; the assay was immunoSEQ multiplex PCR. Among some 120,000 clones, roughly 80% were seen once, and the ten largest hold 2.5% to 3.5%. Specimen: PBMCs. The receptors were sampled from a male donor in good health and CMV-seronegative.

The chain couples TRBV2 to TRBJ2-1, with D hard to call. The CDR3 covers 11 residues. V was trimmed by 6 bases and J by 10 bases, leaving 10 bases between them. CDR1 is SNHLY, CDR2 FYNNEI, per germline. CDR3 amino acids: CASRNWAEQFF. The CDR3 bases are TGTGCCAGCAGGAACTGGGCAGAGCAGTTCTTC.

This chain joins TRBV19 and TRBJ1-4, with D possibly being TRBD1 (6 bases). Germline V gene lookup returns CDR1 LNHDA and CDR2 SQIVND (reference sequence). V was clipped by 5 bases and J by 0 bases, with 10 bases between them. The CDR3 is 15 amino acids. CDR3 sequence (DNA): TGTGCCAGTAGTTTCAACAGGGCAACTAATGAAAAACTGTTTTTT. Its protein is CASSFNRATNEKLFF.

V gene TRBV5-4 combines with J gene TRBJ2-5; 7 bases align to TRBD2. Germline V gives CDR1 SGHNT, CDR2 YYREEE (reference sequence). The CDR3 extends over 13 amino acids. J lost 3 bases, V lost 5 bases, and 4 bases had no gene match. CDR3 amino acids: CASRYSGEETQYF. The CDR3 DNA sequence: TGTGCCAGCAGATACAGCGGGGAAGAGACCCAGTACTTC.

V and J are TRBV4-2 and TRBJ2-7; D perhaps matches TRBD1 (5 bases). The CDR3 contains 17 residues. Germline loops: CDR1 LGHNA, CDR2 YNFKEQ. The V gene lost 0 bases and the J gene lost 6 bases, with 21 bases spanning the gap. The chain's CDR3 is CASSQELRLREVSEQYF. The DNA of the CDR3 is TGTGCCAGCAGCCAAGAATTACGTCTCAGGGAAGTCTCCGAGCAGTACTTC.

The table lists this clone with a few counts. V is TRBV7-8 and J is TRBJ2-5; TRBD2 aligns across 7 bases. Germline V gene data show CDR1 as SGHVS and CDR2 as FQNEAQ. Germline trimming cut 7 bases from V and 5 bases from J; bases unmatched to any gene: 16. CDR3 size: 16 residues. CDR3 in DNA: TGTGCCAGCATCCCGACTAGGCGGGAGCTTCGGGAGACCCAGTACTTC. Residues: CASIPTRRELRETQYF. Full variable domain (rest looked up from reference TRBV7-8 and TRBJ2-5): GAGVSQSPRYKVAKRGQDVALRCDPISGHVSLFWYQQALGQGPEFLTYFQNEAQLDKSGLPSDRFFAERPEGSVSTLKIQRTQQEDSAVYLCASIPTRRELRETQYFGPGTRLLVL.

The J gene is TRBJ2-7, the V gene TRBV7-2, with D possibly TRBD2 on 5 matching bases. Per the germline V gene, CDR1 is SGHTA and CDR2 is FQGNSA. The CDR3 consists of 15 residues. The germline V and J ends were trimmed by 5 bases and 4 bases, with 18 bases remaining between them. The CDR3: CASSQGLFDDYEQYF. The DNA for the CDR3 is TGTGCCAGCAGCCAAGGACTTTTTGATGATTACGAGCAGTACTTC.

The rearrangement joins TRBV7-9 to TRBJ2-1; TRBD2 matches at 13 bases. The CDR3 sequence is 18 residues long. In germline, CDR1 is SEHNR, CDR2 FQNEAQ (reference sequence). Trimming removed 3 bases from V and 4 bases from J; junction bases left unmatched: 9. This chain's CDR3 is CASSFPRLAGGIYNEQFF. The CDR3 region has the DNA TGTGCCAGCAGCTTCCCCAGACTAGCGGGAGGCATTTACAATGAGCAGTTCTTC.

The chain combines TRBV7-9 with TRBJ1-3, with D perhaps matching TRBD1 (5 bases). The CDR3 extends over 18 amino acids. V lost 0 bases to trimming and J lost 0 bases, with 15 bases between them. CDR1 is SEHNR and CDR2 is FQNEAQ in the germline V gene (reference sequence). In nucleotides, the CDR3 is TGTGCCAGCAGCTTAGCGGGGGGATCCCGTTCCTCTGGAAACACCATATATTTT. It encodes CASSLAGGSRSSGNTIYF.